This record looks at one T cell receptor (beta chain) sequence and its context. Its cognate antigen has yet to be identified. Within one base of it there is no much larger clone, and no base qualities were kept. This sample was included in a study of blood T cell repertoires in COVID-19 (dated by TCRdb to the early 2020s). Study-wide context: Collaborator samples came from the United States, Italy and Spain and covered acute and convalescent phases of COVID-19. The dataset comprised deeply sampled blood TCRbeta repertoires from subjects exposed to, actively infected with, or recovered from COVID-19. The material from the prospective study consisted of cDNA or gDNA derived from T cells, B-cell-depleted T cells, or PBMCs. Samples were obtained from the ongoing ImmuneRACE study (first 160 participants) and from 1,000 to 1,500 subjects provided by 6 global collaborators. Where available, HLA class I and class II types were obtained from metadata supplied by the sample provider rather than from assay-based typing. A freely available public database, intended as a resource for researchers studying the immune response to SARS-CoV-2, is where the repertoires were released. A de-identified subject ID, COVID-19 status, age in years and sex were almost always included in the sample metadata. The full study reports these points: The amount of clinical and demographic metadata varied by source and participant and was provided uncurated.

A second Seattle source provided samples from volunteer blood donors who had recovered from COVID-19. The collaborating institutions used their own protocols to collect whole blood in K2EDTA tubes. For TCRbeta analysis, collaborator samples were shipped as frozen whole blood, as isolated PBMCs, or as DNA extracted from either sample type. The immunoSEQ Assay, a bias-controlled multiplex PCR, was used to amplify TCRbeta CDR3 regions from genomic DNA. Under the source paper's analysis protocol: The number of nucleated cells in each sample was estimated from the amplification of reference gene primers within the assay. Sequence reads were collapsed and filtered to measure the absolute abundance of every unique TCRbeta CDR3 rearrangement. For each sample, productive Simpson clonality was calculated as the square root of Simpson's diversity index over productive rearrangements. TCRdb limited this immuneACCESS table to in-frame rearrangements with V and J called. A share of clones is missing; checked studies link under half to unresolved V genes, and the rest is unexplained. V, J and clone size are those of that table, while D and trimming were read from the DNA. The sample table holds about 230,000 clones, of which around 84% were seen once. The ten top clones hold about 2% of the sample.

Based on the germline V gene (reference sequence), the CDR1 and CDR2 sequences are LNHDA and SQIVND. V is reduced by 3 bases and J by 6 bases, leaving a spacing of 13 bases between them. The CDR3, cysteine through phenylalanine, is 14 amino acids long. The CDR3 DNA has 42 bases and is translated from base 1. Material: peripheral blood. The sequence is built from TRBV19 and TRBJ2-3, with TRBD2 tentatively as D gene (7 bases match). The receptor was isolated from a man aged 35-49 years who had recovered from COVID-19. The DNA sequence follows: TGTGCCAGTAGTATGGGGGGGCAATCGGATACGCAGTATTTT. This codes for CASSMGGQSDTQYF. Outside the CDR3, residues come from the reference TRBV19 and TRBJ2-3 proteins, so the full variable domain is: DGGITQSPKYLFRKEGQNVTLSCEQNLNHDAMYWYRQDPGQGLRLIYYSQIVNDFQKGDIAEGYSVSREKKESFPLTVTSAQKNPTAFYLCASSMGGQSDTQYFGPGTRLTVL.